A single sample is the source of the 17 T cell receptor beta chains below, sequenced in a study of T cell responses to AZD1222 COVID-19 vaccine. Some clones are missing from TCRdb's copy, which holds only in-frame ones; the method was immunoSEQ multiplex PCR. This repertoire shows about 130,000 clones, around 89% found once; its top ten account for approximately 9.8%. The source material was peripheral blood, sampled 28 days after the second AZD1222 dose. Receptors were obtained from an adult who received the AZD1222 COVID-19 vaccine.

The CDR3 region has the DNA TGTGCCAGTAGTCTCCGACAGGGTCCATACGAGCAGTACTTC. It translates to CASSLRQGPYEQYF. The rearrangement uses TRBV19 and TRBJ2-7; 7 nucleotides line up with TRBD1. Germline CDR1 reads LNHDA; CDR2 reads SQIVND (reference sequence). V was pared by 5 bases and J by 4 bases, with 8 bases of the junction left unmatched. The CDR3 contains 14 residues.

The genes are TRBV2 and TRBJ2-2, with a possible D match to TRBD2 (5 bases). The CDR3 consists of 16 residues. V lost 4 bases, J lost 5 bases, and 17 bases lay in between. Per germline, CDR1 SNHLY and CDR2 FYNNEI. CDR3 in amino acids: CASSGAGLGWTGELFF. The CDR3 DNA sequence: TGTGCCAGCAGTGGCGCCGGACTTGGATGGACCGGGGAGCTGTTTTTT. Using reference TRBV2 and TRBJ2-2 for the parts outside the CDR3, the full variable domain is EPEVTQTPSHQVTQMGQEVILRCVPISNHLYFYWYRQILGQKVEFLVSFYNNEISEKSEIFDDQFSVERPDGSNFTLKIRSTKLEDSAMYFCASSGAGLGWTGELFFGEGSRLTVL.

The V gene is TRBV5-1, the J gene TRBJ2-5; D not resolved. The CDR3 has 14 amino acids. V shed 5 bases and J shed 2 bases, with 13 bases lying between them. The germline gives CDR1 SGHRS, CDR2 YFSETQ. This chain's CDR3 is CASRSNSNQETQYF. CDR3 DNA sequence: TGCGCCAGCAGGTCGAACAGCAATCAAGAGACCCAGTACTTC.

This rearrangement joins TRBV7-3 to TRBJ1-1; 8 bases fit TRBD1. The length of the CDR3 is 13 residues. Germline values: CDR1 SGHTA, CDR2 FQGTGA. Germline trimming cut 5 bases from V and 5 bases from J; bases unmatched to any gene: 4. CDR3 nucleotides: TGTGCCAGCAGCCCAAACAGGGGGACTGAAGCTTTCTTT. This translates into CASSPNRGTEAFF. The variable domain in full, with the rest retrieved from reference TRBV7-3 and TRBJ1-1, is GAGVSQTPSNKVTEKGKYVELRCDPISGHTALYWYRQSLGQGPEFLIYFQGTGAADDSGLPNDRFFAVRPEGSVSTLKIQRTERGDSAVYLCASSPNRGTEAFFGQGTRLTVV.

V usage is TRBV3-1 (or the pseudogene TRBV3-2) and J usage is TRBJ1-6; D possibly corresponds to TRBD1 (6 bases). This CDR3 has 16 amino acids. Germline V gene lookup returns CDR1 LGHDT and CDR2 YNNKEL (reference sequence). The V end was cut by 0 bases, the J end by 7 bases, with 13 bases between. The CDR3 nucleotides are TGTGCCAGCAGCCAAGATGTAGTAAGGGGGAATTCACCCCTCCACTTT. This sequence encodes CASSQDVVRGNSPLHF.

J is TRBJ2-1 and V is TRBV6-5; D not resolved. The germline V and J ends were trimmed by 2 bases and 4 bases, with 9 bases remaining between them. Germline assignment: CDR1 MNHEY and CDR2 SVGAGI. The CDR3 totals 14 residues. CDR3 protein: CASSYVPAYNEQFF. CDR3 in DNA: TGTGCCAGCAGTTACGTCCCCGCTTACAATGAGCAGTTCTTC.

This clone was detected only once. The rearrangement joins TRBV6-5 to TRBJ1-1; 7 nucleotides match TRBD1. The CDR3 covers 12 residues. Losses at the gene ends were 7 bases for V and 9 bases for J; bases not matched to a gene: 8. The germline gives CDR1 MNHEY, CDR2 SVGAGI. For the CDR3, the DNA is TGTGCCAGCAATACCCAGGGGGAAAAAGCTTTCTTT. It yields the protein CASNTQGEKAFF.

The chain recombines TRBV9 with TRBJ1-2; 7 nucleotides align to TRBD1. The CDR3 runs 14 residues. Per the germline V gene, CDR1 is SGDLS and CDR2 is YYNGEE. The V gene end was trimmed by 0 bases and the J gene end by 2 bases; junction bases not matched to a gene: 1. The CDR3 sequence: CASSVGDRNYGYTF. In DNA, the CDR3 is TGTGCCAGCAGCGTAGGGGACAGAAACTATGGCTACACCTTC.

CDR3 region: CASSPRGTAYEQYF. CDR3 coding DNA: TGTGCCAGCAGCCCGAGGGGGACAGCCTACGAGCAGTACTTC. The V and J genes are TRBV11-3 and TRBJ2-7; 7 bases line up with TRBD1. The CDR3 contains 14 residues. Germline CDR1 and CDR2: SGHNT and YENEEA. The V segment lost 5 bases and the J segment 2 bases; nucleotides outside the gene matches: 6.

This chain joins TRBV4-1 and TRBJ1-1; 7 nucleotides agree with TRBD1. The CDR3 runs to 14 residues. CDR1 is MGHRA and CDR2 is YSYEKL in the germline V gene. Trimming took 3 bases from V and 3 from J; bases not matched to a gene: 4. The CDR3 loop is CASSHEGAYTEAFF. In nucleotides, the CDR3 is TGCGCCAGCAGCCACGAGGGGGCCTACACTGAAGCTTTCTTT.

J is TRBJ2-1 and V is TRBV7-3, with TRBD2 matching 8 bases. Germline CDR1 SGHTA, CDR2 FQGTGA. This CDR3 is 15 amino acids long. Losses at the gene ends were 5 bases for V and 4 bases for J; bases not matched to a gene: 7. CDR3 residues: CASSLRTGGYNEQFF. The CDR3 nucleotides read TGTGCCAGCAGCCTAAGAACGGGGGGGTACAATGAGCAGTTCTTC.

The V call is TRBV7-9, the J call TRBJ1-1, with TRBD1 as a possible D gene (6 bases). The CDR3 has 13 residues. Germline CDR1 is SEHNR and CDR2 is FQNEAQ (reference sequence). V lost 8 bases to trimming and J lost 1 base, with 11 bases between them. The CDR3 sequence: CASGGSWNTEAFF. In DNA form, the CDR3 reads TGTGCCAGCGGGGGCAGTTGGAACACTGAAGCTTTCTTT. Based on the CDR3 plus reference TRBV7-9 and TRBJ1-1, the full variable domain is DTGVSQNPRHKITKRGQNVTFRCDPISEHNRLYWYRQTLGQGPEFLTYFQNEAQLEKSRLLSDRFSAERPKGSFSTLEIQRTEQGDSAMYLCASGGSWNTEAFFGQGTRLTVV.

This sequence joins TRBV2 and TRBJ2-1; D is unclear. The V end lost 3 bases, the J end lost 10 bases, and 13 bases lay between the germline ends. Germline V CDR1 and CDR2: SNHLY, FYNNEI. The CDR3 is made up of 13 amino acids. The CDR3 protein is CASSESLGREQFF. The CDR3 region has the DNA TGTGCCAGCAGTGAGAGCCTGGGTAGAGAGCAGTTCTTC.

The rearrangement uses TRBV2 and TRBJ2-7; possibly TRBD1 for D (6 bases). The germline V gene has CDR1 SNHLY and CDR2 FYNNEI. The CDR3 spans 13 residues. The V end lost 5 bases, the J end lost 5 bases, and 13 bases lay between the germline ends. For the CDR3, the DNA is TGTGCCAGCAGTCAGGGGTTCGGGGACGAGCAGTACTTC. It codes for CASSQGFGDEQYF.

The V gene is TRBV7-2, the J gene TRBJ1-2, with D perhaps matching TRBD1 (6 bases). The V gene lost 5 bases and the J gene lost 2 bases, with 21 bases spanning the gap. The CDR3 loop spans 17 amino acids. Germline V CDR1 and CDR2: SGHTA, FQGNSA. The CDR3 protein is CASSVRGGWGINYGYTF. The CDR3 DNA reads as TGTGCCAGCAGCGTACGAGGGGGTTGGGGGATCAACTATGGCTACACCTTC.

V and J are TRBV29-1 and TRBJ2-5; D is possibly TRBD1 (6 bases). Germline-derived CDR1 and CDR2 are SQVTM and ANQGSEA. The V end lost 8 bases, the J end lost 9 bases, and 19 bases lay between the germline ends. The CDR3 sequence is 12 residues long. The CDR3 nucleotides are TGCAGCTCACGACAGGCCCCGGAGGCCCAGTACTTC. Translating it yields CSSRQAPEAQYF.

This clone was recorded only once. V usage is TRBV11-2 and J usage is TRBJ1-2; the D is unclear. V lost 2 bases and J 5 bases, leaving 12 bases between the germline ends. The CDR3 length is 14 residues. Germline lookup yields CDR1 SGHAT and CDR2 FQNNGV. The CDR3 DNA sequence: TGTGCCAGCAGCTTATCACAATATTTTTATGGCTACACCTTC. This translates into CASSLSQYFYGYTF.